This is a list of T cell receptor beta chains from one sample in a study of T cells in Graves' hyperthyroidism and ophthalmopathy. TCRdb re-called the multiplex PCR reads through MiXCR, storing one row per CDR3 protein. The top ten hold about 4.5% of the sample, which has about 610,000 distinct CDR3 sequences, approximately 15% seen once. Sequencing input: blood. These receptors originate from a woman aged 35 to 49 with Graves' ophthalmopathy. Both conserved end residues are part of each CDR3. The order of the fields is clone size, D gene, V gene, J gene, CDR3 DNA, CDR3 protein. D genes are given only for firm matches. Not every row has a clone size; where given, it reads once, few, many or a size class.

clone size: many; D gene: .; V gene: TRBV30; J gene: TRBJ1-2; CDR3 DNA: TGTGCCTGGGCCCGCGGAGGGGCTGATGGCTACACCTTC; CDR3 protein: CAWARGGADGYTF
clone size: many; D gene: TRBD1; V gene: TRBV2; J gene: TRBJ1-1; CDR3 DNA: TGTGCCAGCAGTGAAGGGACAGGGGTCCCTGAAGCTTTCTTT; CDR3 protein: CASSEGTGVPEAFF
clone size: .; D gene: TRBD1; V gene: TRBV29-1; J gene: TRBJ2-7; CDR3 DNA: TGCAGCGTTGAAGAGGGAAAGGGGGCTATGTCCTACGAGCAGTACTTC; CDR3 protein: CSVEEGKGAMSYEQYF
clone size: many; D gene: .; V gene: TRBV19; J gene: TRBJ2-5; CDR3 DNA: TGTGCCAGTAGTATGGGATACAGCGAGGGGGAGACCCAGTACTTC; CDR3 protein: CASSMGYSEGETQYF
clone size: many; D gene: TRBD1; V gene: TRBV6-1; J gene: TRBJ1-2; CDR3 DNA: TGTGCCAGCCTTGACAGGGGCGGCGGCTACACCTTC; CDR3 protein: CASLDRGGGYTF
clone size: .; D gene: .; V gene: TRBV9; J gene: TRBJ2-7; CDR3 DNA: TGTGCCAGCGGCACTGGCAGGACCTACGAGCAGTACTTC; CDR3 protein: CASGTGRTYEQYF
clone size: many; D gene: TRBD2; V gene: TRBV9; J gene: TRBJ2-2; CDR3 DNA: TGTGCCAGCAGCGTAGGTAGCGGGAGTGGCACCGGGGAGCTGTTTTTT; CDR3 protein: CASSVGSGSGTGELFF
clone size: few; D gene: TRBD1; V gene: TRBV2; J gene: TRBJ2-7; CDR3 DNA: TGTGCCAGCAACCCGGGACAGGGGGCCCTTAGCTCCTACGAGCAGTACTTC; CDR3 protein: CASNPGQGALSSYEQYF
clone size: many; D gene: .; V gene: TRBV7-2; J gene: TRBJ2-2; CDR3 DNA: TGTGCCAGCAGCTCCCCAATGGGCACCGGGGAGCTGTTTTTT; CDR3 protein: CASSSPMGTGELFF
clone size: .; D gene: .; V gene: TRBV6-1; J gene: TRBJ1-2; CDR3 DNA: TGTGCCAGCAGTGAAGGGGTAGGGCTCTATGGCTACACCTTC; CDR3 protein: CASSEGVGLYGYTF
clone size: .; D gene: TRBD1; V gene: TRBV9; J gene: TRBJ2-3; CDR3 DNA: TGTGCCAGCAGCGAGGAGACAGGGGGGTCAGATACGCAGTATTTT; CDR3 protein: CASSEETGGSDTQYF
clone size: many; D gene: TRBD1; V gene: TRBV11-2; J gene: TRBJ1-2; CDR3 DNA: TGTGCCAGCAGCTTGCGGGCAGGGGGCGATTATGGCTACACCTTC; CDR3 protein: CASSLRAGGDYGYTF
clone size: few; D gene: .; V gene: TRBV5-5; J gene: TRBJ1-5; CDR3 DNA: TGTGCCAGCAGCTTGGCGGAGGTGGCGCAGCCCCAGCATTTT; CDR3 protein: CASSLAEVAQPQHF
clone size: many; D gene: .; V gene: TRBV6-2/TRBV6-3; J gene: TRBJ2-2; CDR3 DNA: TGTGCCAGCAGTTACTCGAAGACAGCCGGGGAGCTGTTTTTT; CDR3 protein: CASSYSKTAGELFF
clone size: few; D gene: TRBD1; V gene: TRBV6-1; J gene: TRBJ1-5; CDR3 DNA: TGTGCCAGCAGTCAGTCCGGGACAGGGGGCGATCAGCCCCAGCATTTT; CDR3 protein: CASSQSGTGGDQPQHF